These 7 T cell receptor beta chains share one sample of origin, sequenced in a study of blood T cell repertoires in COVID-19. Method: immunoSEQ multiplex PCR; TCRdb's copy keeps in-frame clones and lacks some. Counted here are roughly 45,000 clones, roughly 89% occurring once; the ten biggest clones make up about 0.4%. The sequenced material came from peripheral blood. These receptors were collected from a human donor in a cohort sampled during active COVID-19.

This chain joins TRBV9 and TRBJ2-6, with D maybe TRBD2 (6 bases). The CDR3 contains 16 residues. With 0 bases removed from V and 3 bases from J, the gap between germline ends came to 10 bases. CDR1 and CDR2 (germline): SGDLS, YYNGEE. CDR3 amino acids: CASSVASGVGANVLTF. The CDR3 DNA reads as TGTGCCAGCAGCGTAGCTTCGGGGGTTGGGGCCAACGTCCTGACTTTC.

The chain has TRBV7-2 and TRBJ1-1; 8 bases align to TRBD1. This CDR3 spans 13 amino acids. Germline V gene sequence: CDR1 SGHTA, CDR2 FQGNSA. Trimming cost V 5 bases and J 3 bases; bases outside gene matches: 2. CDR3 DNA: TGTGCCAGCAGCCCGGACAGGGACACTGAAGCTTTCTTT. This codes for CASSPDRDTEAFF.

The chain links TRBV7-9 to TRBJ2-7; D gene unclear. Germline V gene lookup returns CDR1 SEHNR and CDR2 FQNEAQ (reference sequence). V was clipped by 3 bases and J by 7 bases, with 10 bases between them. CDR3 size: 12 residues. CDR3 loop: CASSFDGEEQYF. The CDR3 DNA follows: TGTGCCAGCAGCTTTGACGGAGAAGAGCAGTACTTC. Looking up the rest from reference TRBV7-9 and TRBJ2-7 gives the full variable domain: DTGVSQNPRHKITKRGQNVTFRCDPISEHNRLYWYRQTLGQGPEFLTYFQNEAQLEKSRLLSDRFSAERPKGSFSTLEIQRTEQGDSAMYLCASSFDGEEQYFGPGTRLTVT.

The chain has TRBV6-2 or TRBV6-3 and TRBJ1-1, with TRBD1 identical over 8 bases. CDR1 and CDR2 (germline): MNHEY, SVGEGT. Germline trimming cut 6 bases from V and 7 bases from J; bases unmatched to any gene: 7. The CDR3 extends over 13 amino acids. The CDR3 protein is CASSQPGTGEAFF. CDR3 DNA: TGTGCCAGCAGCCAACCTGGGACAGGTGAAGCTTTCTTT.

The rearrangement joins TRBV11-2 to TRBJ2-6; the D gene is possibly TRBD1 (5 bases). This CDR3 region has 16 residues. CDR1 and CDR2 (germline): SGHAT, FQNNGV. V lost 5 bases and J lost 2, with 13 bases in between. The CDR3 here is CASSLAAGTGANVLTF. The DNA of the CDR3 is TGTGCCAGCAGCCTCGCAGCAGGGACTGGGGCCAACGTCCTGACTTTC.

This chain uses TRBV6-2 or TRBV6-3 with TRBJ1-2; 10 nucleotides agree with TRBD1. The germline gives CDR1 MNHEY, CDR2 SVGEGT. This CDR3 region has 15 residues. V lost 2 bases and J lost 8; bases outside the gene matches: 8. The CDR3 protein is CASSYRLGTGDGYTF. CDR3 bases: TGTGCCAGCAGTTACCGACTCGGGACAGGGGACGGCTACACCTTC.

V usage is TRBV10-3 and J usage is TRBJ1-1, with 7 nucleotides matching TRBD1. The V and J ends lost 2 bases and 4 bases, in that order; junction bases with no gene match: 4. This CDR3 has 14 residues. Germline loops: CDR1 ENHRY, CDR2 SYGVKD. CDR3: CAISESRDSTEAFF. As DNA, the CDR3 is TGTGCCATCAGTGAGAGTCGGGACAGCACTGAAGCTTTCTTT.